This T cell receptor beta chain was sequenced in a study of immune cell composition in non-small cell lung cancer. Whole-study results and caveats: It was not proven that tumour-reactive clones equal dominant tumour-associated clones.

Method: immunoSEQ multiplex PCR; TCRdb's copy keeps in-frame clones and lacks some. The sample gives some 5,800 clones, roughly 87% of which show up once; 6.4% is in the top ten. On this clone: What it binds is not known.

Normal lung sampling was at least 3 cm from the tumour, as distant as possible. The CDR3 has 14 residues. CDR1 is GTSNPN, CDR2 SVGIG, per germline (reference sequence). V was pared by 4 bases and J by 2 bases, with 12 bases between. The sample was non-adjacent lung tissue. The V gene is TRBV30, the J gene TRBJ1-5; weak D call: TRBD1 (6 bases). This TCR came from a human donor with non-small cell lung cancer. The CDR3 protein is CAWNGRGGNQPQHF. CDR3 DNA: TGTGCCTGGAATGGCAGGGGAGGCAATCAGCCCCAGCATTTT.